These T cell receptor beta chains were read from a single sample in a study of shared clonotypes between healthy human individuals. Sequenced by immunoSEQ multiplex PCR; TCRdb stores in-frame clones only, minus some. Here the sample spans about 1.5 million clones, around 95% being singletons. The sample was naive CD4+ T cells sorted from blood. The receptor set was obtained from a young man in good health. Each CDR3 is given with its conserved first and last residue. A D gene is named only where the DNA matches it firmly. Expanded clones are given a class, and other clones once, few, many or no size at all.

d_call j_call cdr3_length v_call clone_size cdr3_nt cdr3_aa
TRBD1 TRBJ2-7 12 TRBV18 once TGTGCCAGCTCACGACAGGGTGACGAGCAGTACTTC CASSRQGDEQYF
. TRBJ2-5 15 TRBV28 . TGTGCCAGCAGTTTCCGGTGGCAGCTTGGAAAGACCCAGTACTTC CASSFRWQLGKTQYF
. TRBJ1-5 14 TRBV18 once TGTGCCAGCTCACCGGGCAGGACCAATCAGCCCCAGCATTTT CASSPGRTNQPQHF
TRBD1 TRBJ2-7 15 TRBV7-9 . TGTGCCAGCAGCGGGCCGGGACAGGGGTTCTACGAGCAGTACTTC CASSGPGQGFYEQYF
. TRBJ2-3 16 TRBV5-1 . TGCGCCAGCAGCTTGGACCTCAGGGCGGGCACAGATACGCAGTATTTT CASSLDLRAGTDTQYF
. TRBJ1-1 11 TRBV28 . TGTGCCGGGATACGTGGGACTGAAGCTTTCTTT CAGIRGTEAFF
. TRBJ2-7 13 TRBV5-6 once TGTGCCAGCAGCAAGGACCCGAACTACGAGCAGTACTTC CASSKDPNYEQYF
. TRBJ2-2 14 TRBV5-4 few TGTGCCAGCAGCTTACTTACTGGGTCCGGGGAGCTGTTTTTT CASSLLTGSGELFF
. TRBJ1-1 13 TRBV5-5 . TGTGCCAGCAGCCTCCCGGTATCTTCTGAAGCTTTCTTT CASSLPVSSEAFF
TRBD2 TRBJ2-1 16 TRBV11-2 once TGTGCCAGCAGCTTTGATAGCGGGAGGGTATTCAATGAGCAGTTCTTC CASSFDSGRVFNEQFF
TRBD1 TRBJ1-4 14 TRBV11-2 . TGTGCCAGCAGCTTAGGGACAGGGTTTGAAAAACTGTTTTTT CASSLGTGFEKLFF
. TRBJ1-2 13 TRBV28 . TGTGCCAGCAGTTTACGAACCAACTATGGCTACACCTTC CASSLRTNYGYTF
TRBD2 TRBJ2-3 18 TRBV27 . TGTGCCAGCACCTCCTTCCCGCTAGCGGGTTCTCACACAGATACGCAGTATTTT CASTSFPLAGSHTDTQYF
. TRBJ2-1 11 TRBV20-1 . TGCAGTGCTCCGGGGGCTCATGAGCAGTTCTTC CSAPGAHEQFF
. TRBJ2-3 16 TRBV5-1 . TGCGCCAGCAGCTTGGCCGACACACCCCCTACAGATACGCAGTATTTT CASSLADTPPTDTQYF
TRBD1 TRBJ2-7 14 TRBV6-1 . TGTGCCATCCGTTCCGGGACAGGGGTGTACGAGCAGTACTTC CAIRSGTGVYEQYF
TRBD1 TRBJ1-1 14 TRBV6-5 once TGTGCCAGCAGTTATTACAGGGGGAACACTGAAGCTTTCTTT CASSYYRGNTEAFF
TRBD1 TRBJ2-5 14 TRBV9 . TGTGCCAGCAGCCCCGGACAGGCACAAGAGACCCAGTACTTC CASSPGQAQETQYF
. TRBJ1-1 13 TRBV15 . TGTGCCACCAGCAGATTCGAGGGAACTGAAGCTTTCTTT CATSRFEGTEAFF
. TRBJ2-7 13 TRBV5-5 . TGTGCCAGCAGCGGAGTTATGGGCTACGAGCAGTACTTC CASSGVMGYEQYF
. TRBJ2-5 13 TRBV5-1 . TGCGCCAGCAGCTTGGAAAGGCTTGCGACCCAGTACTTC CASSLERLATQYF
. TRBJ2-7 13 TRBV7-9 . TGTGCCAGCAGTTACGGGGTGAGCTACGAGCAGTACTTC CASSYGVSYEQYF
. TRBJ2-7 14 TRBV6-5 . TGTGCCAGCAGCCCCTTGGGGGACGTAAGCGAGCAGTACTTC CASSPLGDVSEQYF
. TRBJ1-5 13 TRBV28 . TGTGCCAGCGGACAGTATAGCAATCAGCCCCAGCATTTT CASGQYSNQPQHF
. TRBJ2-7 13 TRBV28 . TGTGCCAGCAGTCCGGGACACACTGCCGAGCAGTACTTC CASSPGHTAEQYF
. TRBJ2-7 16 TRBV28 . TGTGCCAGCAGTTTCCCTATTGGGACATCCTCCTACGAGCAGTACTTC CASSFPIGTSSYEQYF
TRBD2 TRBJ2-7 15 TRBV14 . TGTGCCAGCAGCCCCAGGACTAGCGTCTCCTACGAGCAGTACTTC CASSPRTSVSYEQYF
TRBD1 TRBJ1-1 14 TRBV29-1 . TGCAGCGTTGGGACCGGGACAGGGGTGACTGAAGCTTTCTTT CSVGTGTGVTEAFF